The TCR beta chain under discussion was sequenced for a study of T cell changes during pregnancy in multiple sclerosis. The V gene lost 1 base and the J gene lost 7 bases, with 10 bases spanning the gap. The CDR3 sequence is 14 residues long. Per germline, CDR1 SEHNR and CDR2 FQNEAQ (reference sequence). Only in-frame clones appear in the TCRdb table, and some are missing; sequencing was by immunoSEQ multiplex PCR. The data contain some 64,000 clones, about 91% of them singletons. Sequenced here: peripheral blood, sampled after pregnancy. The rearrangement links TRBV7-9 to TRBJ1-4; tentatively, D is TRBD1 (5 bases). This TCR was sampled from a female donor with multiple sclerosis, enrolled in a pregnancy study. The chain's CDR3 is CASSLDGGSEKLFF. For the CDR3, the DNA is TGTGCCAGCAGCTTAGACGGGGGAAGTGAAAAACTGTTTTTT.